This T cell receptor (beta chain) was recorded in a study of identical twins. This clonotype was seen a few times. Its specificity is unknown. Study-wide results and limits: Twins' surplus sharing was weaker for beta out-of-frame sequences. Alpha sequences that were out-of-frame and twin-shared showed an excess of low generation probability.

Each CDR3 protein is one row after TCRdb ran MiXCR on the 5' RACE reads. This table has just under 650,000 distinct CDR3 sequences, 7.1% appearing once. This CDR3 spans 17 amino acids. The germline gives CDR1 SGHTS, CDR2 YDEGEE. V was shortened by 2 bases and J by 0 bases, with 12 bases between the two germline ends. This sample was also put to use in a study of yellow fever vaccine responses in identical twins.

V is TRBV5-8 and J is TRBJ2-6, with D perhaps TRBD1 (6 bases). The specimen sequenced was PBMCs. The origin of this receptor is a woman between 18 and 29 years old in good health. The CDR3, as DNA: TGTGCCAGCAGCTTCGAGACAGGCCGCTCTGGGGCCAACGTCCTGACTTTC. The encoded protein is CASSFETGRSGANVLTF.